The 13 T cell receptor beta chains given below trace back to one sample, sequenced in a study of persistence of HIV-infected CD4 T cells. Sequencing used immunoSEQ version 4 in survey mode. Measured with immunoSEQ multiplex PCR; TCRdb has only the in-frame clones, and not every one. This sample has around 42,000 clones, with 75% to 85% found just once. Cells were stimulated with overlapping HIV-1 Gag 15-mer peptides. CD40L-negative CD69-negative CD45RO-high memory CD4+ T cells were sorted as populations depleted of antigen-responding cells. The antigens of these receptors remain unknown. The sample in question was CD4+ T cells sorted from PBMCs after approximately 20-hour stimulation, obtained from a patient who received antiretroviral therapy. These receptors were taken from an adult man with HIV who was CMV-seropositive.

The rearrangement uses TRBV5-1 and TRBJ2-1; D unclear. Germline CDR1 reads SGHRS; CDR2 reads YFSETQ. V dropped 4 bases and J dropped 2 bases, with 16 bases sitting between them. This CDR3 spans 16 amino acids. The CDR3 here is CASSLQLSIAYNEQFF. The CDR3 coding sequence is TGCGCCAGCAGCCTTCAGCTTAGTATTGCCTACAATGAGCAGTTCTTC.

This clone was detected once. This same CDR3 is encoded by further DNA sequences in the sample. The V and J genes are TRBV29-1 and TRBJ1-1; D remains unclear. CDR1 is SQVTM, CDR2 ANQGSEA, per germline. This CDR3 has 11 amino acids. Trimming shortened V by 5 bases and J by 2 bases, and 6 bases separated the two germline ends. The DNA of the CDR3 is TGCAGCGTTCTGATTAACACTGAAGCTTTCTTT. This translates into CSVLINTEAFF.

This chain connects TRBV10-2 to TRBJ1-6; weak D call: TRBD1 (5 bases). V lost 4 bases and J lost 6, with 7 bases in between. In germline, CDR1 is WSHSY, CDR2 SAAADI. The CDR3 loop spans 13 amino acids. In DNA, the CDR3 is TGCGCCAGCAGTGGGGACCTTAATTCACCCCTCCACTTT. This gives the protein CASSGDLNSPLHF.

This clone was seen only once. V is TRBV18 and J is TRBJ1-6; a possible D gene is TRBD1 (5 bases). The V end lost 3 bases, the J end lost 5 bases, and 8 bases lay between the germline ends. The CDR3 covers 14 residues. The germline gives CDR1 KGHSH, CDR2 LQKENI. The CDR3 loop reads CASSPGRDNSPLHF. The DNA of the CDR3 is TGTGCCAGCTCACCCGGCAGGGATAATTCACCCCTCCACTTT.

CDR3 amino acids: CAWTMGGRASYGYTF. The CDR3 coding sequence is TGTGCCTGGACCATGGGAGGGAGGGCCAGCTATGGCTACACCTTC. This chain uses TRBV30 with TRBJ1-2; no clear D gene. Germline V lookup: CDR1 GTSNPN, CDR2 SVGIG (reference sequence). The CDR3 sequence is 15 residues long. V was shortened by 4 bases and J by 4 bases, with 19 bases between the two germline ends.

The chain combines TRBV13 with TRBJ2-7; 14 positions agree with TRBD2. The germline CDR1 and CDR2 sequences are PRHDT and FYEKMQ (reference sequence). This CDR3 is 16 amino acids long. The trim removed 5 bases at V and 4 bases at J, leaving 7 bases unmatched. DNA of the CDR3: TGTGCCAGCAGCCCCACGGGACTAGCGGGGGAGTACGAGCAGTACTTC. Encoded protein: CASSPTGLAGEYEQYF.

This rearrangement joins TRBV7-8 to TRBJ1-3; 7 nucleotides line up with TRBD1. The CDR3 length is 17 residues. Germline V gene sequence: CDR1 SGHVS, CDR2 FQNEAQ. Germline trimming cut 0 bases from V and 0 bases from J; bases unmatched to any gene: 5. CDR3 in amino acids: CASSLAGTAHSGNTIYF. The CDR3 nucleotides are TGTGCCAGCAGCTTAGCCGGGACAGCGCACTCTGGAAACACCATATATTTT. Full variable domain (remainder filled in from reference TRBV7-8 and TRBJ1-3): GAGVSQSPRYKVAKRGQDVALRCDPISGHVSLFWYQQALGQGPEFLTYFQNEAQLDKSGLPSDRFFAERPEGSVSTLKIQRTQQEDSAVYLCASSLAGTAHSGNTIYFGEGSWLTVV.

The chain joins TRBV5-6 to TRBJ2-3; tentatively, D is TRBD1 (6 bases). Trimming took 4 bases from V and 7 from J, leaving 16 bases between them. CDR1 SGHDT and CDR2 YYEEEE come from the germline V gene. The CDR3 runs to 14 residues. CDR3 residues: CASSPTGTMYTQYF. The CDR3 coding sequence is TGTGCCAGCAGCCCGACAGGCACGATGTATACGCAGTATTTT.

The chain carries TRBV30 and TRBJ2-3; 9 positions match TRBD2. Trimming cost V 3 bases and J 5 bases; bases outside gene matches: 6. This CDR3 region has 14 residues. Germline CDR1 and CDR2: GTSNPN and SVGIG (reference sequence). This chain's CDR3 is CAWRPGLAQDTQYF. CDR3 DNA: TGTGCCTGGAGGCCGGGACTAGCACAAGATACGCAGTATTTT.

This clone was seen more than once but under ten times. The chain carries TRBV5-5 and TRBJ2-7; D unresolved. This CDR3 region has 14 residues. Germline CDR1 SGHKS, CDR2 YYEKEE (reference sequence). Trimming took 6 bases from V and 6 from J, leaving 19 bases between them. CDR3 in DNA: TGTGCCAGCACCAAGGACCCTGCGCTAAGCGAGCAGTACTTC. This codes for CASTKDPALSEQYF.

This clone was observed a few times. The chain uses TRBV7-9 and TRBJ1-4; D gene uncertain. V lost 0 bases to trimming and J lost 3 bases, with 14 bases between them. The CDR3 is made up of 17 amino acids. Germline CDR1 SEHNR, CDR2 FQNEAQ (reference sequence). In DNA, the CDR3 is TGTGCCAGCAGCTTAGCGCTTCAAAGGGCCCCTAATGAAAAACTGTTTTTT. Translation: CASSLALQRAPNEKLFF.

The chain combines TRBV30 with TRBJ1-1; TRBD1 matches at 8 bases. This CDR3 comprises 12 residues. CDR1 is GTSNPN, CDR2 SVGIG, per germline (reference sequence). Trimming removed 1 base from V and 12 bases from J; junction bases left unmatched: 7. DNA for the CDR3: TGTGCCTGGAGTGGCTCCCAGGGGGCGACTTTCTTT. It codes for CAWSGSQGATFF.

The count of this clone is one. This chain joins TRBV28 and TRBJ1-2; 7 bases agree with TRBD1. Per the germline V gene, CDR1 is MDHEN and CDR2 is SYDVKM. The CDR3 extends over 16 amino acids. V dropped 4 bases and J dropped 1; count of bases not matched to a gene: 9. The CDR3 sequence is CASSSQRTGINYGYTF. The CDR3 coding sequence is TGTGCCAGCAGTTCCCAGCGGACAGGCATTAACTATGGCTACACCTTC.